Described below is a single T cell receptor beta chain sequence and its context. PCR was performed using 60 Vbeta and 13 Jbeta primers. The assay was immunoSEQ multiplex PCR, and TCRdb's table has in-frame clones only and misses some. The sample table sets out some 150,000 clones. With V trimmed by 4 bases and J by 1 base, 7 bases remained unmatched. Per germline, CDR1 SEHNR and CDR2 FQNEAQ (reference sequence). CDR3 length: 17 residues. The data were taken from a study of cytomegalovirus exposure and HLA in healthy donors. The sequenced sample consisted of PBMCs. The rearrangement links TRBV7-9 to TRBJ2-2; 9 bases line up with TRBD1. The clonotype originates from a man between 40 and 49 years old in good health and CMV-seronegative. In DNA, the CDR3 is TGTGCCAGCAGCTCAAGAGGACAGGGGAAGAACACCGGGGAGCTGTTTTTT. As protein: CASSSRGQGKNTGELFF. Combining the CDR3 with reference TRBV7-9 and TRBJ2-2 gives the whole variable domain DTGVSQNPRHKITKRGQNVTFRCDPISEHNRLYWYRQTLGQGPEFLTYFQNEAQLEKSRLLSDRFSAERPKGSFSTLEIQRTEQGDSAMYLCASSSRGQGKNTGELFFGEGSRLTVL.